Each of the 31 T cell receptor beta chains below was sequenced from the same sample in a study of T-cell memory formation after mild COVID-19. TCRdb reanalysed the 5' RACE reads using MiXCR and keeps one entry per CDR3 protein. The repertoire holds 35,000 to 45,000 distinct CDR3 sequences, with more than 7% as singletons. Input material: PBMCs or a T cell subset sorted from them (not recorded which). These receptors all stem from a young man who had mild COVID-19 (a few samples of this study predate the infection). Cell type and time point are not known.

The CDR3 sequence: CASSQDPPGNTGELFF. CDR3 sequence (DNA): TGTGCCAGCAGCCAAGATCCGCCGGGGAACACCGGGGAGCTGTTTTTT. This chain joins TRBV4-2 and TRBJ2-2; D call uncertain. With 0 bases removed from V and 1 base from J, the gap between germline ends came to 9 bases. Germline V lookup: CDR1 LGHNA, CDR2 YNFKEQ. The CDR3 is made up of 16 amino acids.

This chain uses TRBV9 with TRBJ2-1; D gene uncertain. Per the germline V gene, CDR1 is SGDLS and CDR2 is YYNGEE. The CDR3 has 11 amino acids. V was pared by 3 bases and J by 8 bases, with 6 bases between. The CDR3: CASSDSDEQFF. The CDR3 DNA is TGTGCCAGCAGCGATAGTGATGAGCAGTTCTTC.

This clonotype was detected only a few times. V usage is TRBV5-1 and J usage is TRBJ1-1; D is unclear. The CDR3 totals 12 residues. V gave up 1 base and J gave up 4 bases, with 5 bases separating them. The V gene's germline CDR1 is SGHRS and CDR2 YFSETQ. In nucleotides, the CDR3 is TGCGCCAGCAGCTTGACCGGCACTGAAGCTTTCTTT. Its protein is CASSLTGTEAFF.

A remark on this clonotype: Compared with germline, one end of the junction differs, possibly owing to a read error. The chain links TRBV4-2 to TRBJ1-3; D gene ambiguous. The CDR3 has 13 amino acids. Per germline, CDR1 LGHNA and CDR2 YNFKEQ. The CDR3 here is CDSSQDERNTIYF. Here the CDR3 DNA reads TGTGACAGCAGCCAAGATGAGCGAAACACCATATATTTT.

Ten or more counts support this clonotype. The chain is built from TRBV5-6 and TRBJ1-4, with TRBD1 as a possible D gene (5 bases). The germline V and J ends were trimmed by 8 bases and 0 bases, with 11 bases remaining between them. Per germline, CDR1 SGHDT and CDR2 YYEEEE. The CDR3 consists of 14 residues. The CDR3 DNA reads as TGTGCCAGTGGGGCCATGACAACTAATGAAAAACTGTTTTTT. Encoded protein: CASGAMTTNEKLFF.

The chain has TRBV6-2 or TRBV6-3 and TRBJ1-1; D possibly corresponds to TRBD1 (5 bases). The length of the CDR3 is 15 residues. V was clipped by 3 bases and J by 1 base, with 12 bases between them. Germline V gene sequence: CDR1 MNHEY, CDR2 SVGEGT. CDR3 protein: CASSYRAGWNTEAFF. CDR3 coding DNA: TGTGCCAGCAGTTATAGGGCAGGGTGGAACACTGAAGCTTTCTTT.

This clonotype has at least ten counts. The chain carries TRBV6-1 and TRBJ2-2; D is unresolved. The CDR3 has 14 amino acids. Germline V gene lookup returns CDR1 MNHNS and CDR2 SASEGT. Trimming took 4 bases from V and 6 from J, leaving 12 bases between them. In nucleotides, the CDR3 is TGTGCCAGCAGTGCTACACGGACGGCCGGGGAGCTGTTTTTT. Amino acid sequence: CASSATRTAGELFF.

This chain joins TRBV2 and TRBJ2-1; 9 bases fit TRBD1. This CDR3 region has 12 residues. J was trimmed by 11 bases and V by 7 bases; bases with no gene match: 6. Germline V gene sequence: CDR1 SNHLY, CDR2 FYNNEI. CDR3 bases: TGTGCCAGCAAGGGACAGGGATTTAAGCAGTTCTTC. This encodes CASKGQGFKQFF.

This chain uses TRBV7-8 with TRBJ1-5, with D unresolved. The CDR3 has 14 amino acids. Germline lookup yields CDR1 SGHVS and CDR2 FQNEAQ. V was pared by 5 bases and J by 4 bases, with 12 bases between. In DNA, the CDR3 is TGTGCCAGCAGCAAGGACTTTCTGAATCAGCCCCAGCATTTT. This translates into CASSKDFLNQPQHF. Complete variable domain (other parts from reference TRBV7-8 and TRBJ1-5): GAGVSQSPRYKVAKRGQDVALRCDPISGHVSLFWYQQALGQGPEFLTYFQNEAQLDKSGLPSDRFFAERPEGSVSTLKIQRTQQEDSAVYLCASSKDFLNQPQHFGDGTRLSIL.

The rearrangement joins TRBV7-2 to TRBJ2-5; no clear D. CDR1 SGHTA and CDR2 FQGNSA come from the germline V gene. V lost 5 bases and J 0 bases, leaving 4 bases between the germline ends. This CDR3 is built from 12 residues. The CDR3 region has the DNA TGTGCCAGCAGCCAGTACCAAGAGACCCAGTACTTC. Protein: CASSQYQETQYF.

This clonotype has a handful of counts. The chain recombines TRBV12-5 with TRBJ2-3; TRBD2 agrees at 11 bases. The germline V gene encodes CDR1 LGHNT and CDR2 FRNRAP. CDR3 length: 16 amino acids. V lost 4 bases to trimming and J lost 2 bases; unmatched junction nucleotides: 5. The CDR3 sequence: CASGSGTSGPTDTQYF. The CDR3 DNA follows: TGTGCTAGTGGTTCCGGGACTAGCGGTCCCACAGATACGCAGTATTTT.

This clonotype has a handful of counts. This rearrangement joins TRBV7-2 to TRBJ2-1, with a weak D call TRBD2 (5 bases). The V end lost 1 base, the J end lost 4 bases, and 14 bases lay between the germline ends. The CDR3 contains 16 residues. Germline V gene data show CDR1 as SGHTA and CDR2 as FQGNSA. Here the CDR3 DNA reads TGTGCCAGCAGCTTAGGGTCAGCGGTCAGATACAATGAGCAGTTCTTC. It codes for CASSLGSAVRYNEQFF.

The CDR3 reads CASSLERDTLEQYF. CDR3 sequence (DNA): TGCGCCAGCAGCTTGGAACGGGACACCCTGGAGCAGTACTTC. The chain uses TRBV5-1 and TRBJ2-7; possibly TRBD1 for D (6 bases). Germline V gives CDR1 SGHRS, CDR2 YFSETQ. Between the trimmed V and J ends, which lost 0 bases and 7 bases, there was a span of 14 bases. The CDR3 has 14 residues.

As DNA, the CDR3 is TGTGCCAGCAGGCCAACAGGGAATGGATGGCAGTTCTTC. Protein product: CASRPTGNGWQFF. The chain uses TRBV6-5 and TRBJ2-1; D is possibly TRBD1 (6 bases). With 6 bases removed from V and 12 bases from J, the gap between germline ends came to 18 bases. CDR1 and CDR2 (germline): MNHEY, SVGAGI. The CDR3 runs to 13 residues.

The chain combines TRBV12-3 or TRBV12-4 with TRBJ2-1; D remains unclear. Trimming shortened V by 3 bases and J by 6 bases, and 6 bases separated the two germline ends. This CDR3 comprises 12 residues. CDR3 sequence: CASSFLVNEQFF. CDR3 coding DNA: TGTGCCAGCAGTTTCCTAGTCAATGAGCAGTTCTTC.

This clonotype was counted ten times or more. A read error may produce the germline difference seen at one junction end. The chain has TRBV5-1 and TRBJ2-2; no clear D gene. Per germline, CDR1 SGHRS and CDR2 YFSETQ. This CDR3 is built from 15 residues. CDR3 bases: TGCGCCAGCAACTTGGAACTCGCGAACACCGGGGAGCTGTTTTTT. This gives the protein CASNLELANTGELFF.

This clonotype has more than one count but fewer than ten. The V call is TRBV9, the J call TRBJ1-6; D is perhaps TRBD1 (5 bases). The V and J ends lost 0 bases and 11 bases respectively, with 15 bases between them. The CDR3 runs 15 residues. The V gene's germline CDR1 is SGDLS and CDR2 YYNGEE. Here the CDR3 DNA reads TGTGCCAGCAGCGTAGGGGGCAGGCCCCGGGCACCCCTCCACTTT. This sequence encodes CASSVGGRPRAPLHF.

The sample holds many counts of this clonotype. V and J are TRBV10-3 and TRBJ2-7; either TRBD1 or TRBD2 may supply D (7 bases each). Germline assignment: CDR1 ENHRY and CDR2 SYGVKD. Between the trimmed V and J ends, which lost 6 bases and 6 bases, there was a span of 21 bases. This CDR3 has 15 amino acids. This CDR3 reads CAIRQTSRGLIEQYF. The DNA of the CDR3 is TGTGCCATCAGGCAGACTAGCAGGGGGTTGATCGAGCAGTACTTC.

Note on this clonotype: A much bigger clone sits one base away, suggesting this may be a read error. CDR3 region: CATSGYLGPIHF. CDR3 bases: TGTGCCACCAGCGGATATCTCGGACCCATCCACTTT. The chain carries TRBV15 and TRBJ1-6, with unresolved D. There are 12 residues in the CDR3. Germline CDR1 is LNHNV and CDR2 is YYDKDF (reference sequence).

This clonotype occurred a few times. The V and J genes are TRBV7-3 and TRBJ2-5; D gene unclear. Trimming pared 2 bases from V and 5 bases from J, leaving 9 bases between. This CDR3 spans 13 amino acids. Germline V CDR1 and CDR2: SGHTA, FQGTGA. CDR3 in amino acids: CASSLGQRETQYF. The CDR3 nucleotides are TGTGCCAGCAGCTTAGGTCAGAGGGAGACCCAGTACTTC.

J is TRBJ1-3 and V is TRBV5-1, with TRBD1 identical over 9 bases. The V and J ends lost 3 bases and 9 bases, in that order; junction bases with no gene match: 4. CDR3 length: 13 amino acids. The germline CDR1 and CDR2 sequences are SGHRS and YFSETQ. CDR3 coding DNA: TGCGCCAGCAGCTGGACAGGGGAGGGCACCATATATTTT. It yields the protein CASSWTGEGTIYF.

This chain uses TRBV6-2 or TRBV6-3 with TRBJ2-3; D might be TRBD1 or TRBD2, each matching 5 bases. Trimming stripped 8 bases from V and 5 bases from J, with 11 bases between. Germline V CDR1 and CDR2: MNHEY, SVGEGT. This CDR3 contains 12 residues. As DNA, the CDR3 is TGTGCCAGCGGGGACCTGGGAGATACGCAGTATTTT. Its protein is CASGDLGDTQYF.

There are a few counts of this clonotype. The chain combines TRBV30 with TRBJ2-3; D gene ambiguous. This CDR3 comprises 14 residues. Per the germline V gene, CDR1 is GTSNPN and CDR2 is SVGIG (reference sequence). With 7 bases removed from V and 2 bases from J, the gap between germline ends came to 16 bases. In nucleotides, the CDR3 is TGTGCCTCAACCCCCGGAGACTCCACAGATACGCAGTATTTT. It is translated as CASTPGDSTDTQYF.

This clonotype was picked up a small number of times. V gene TRBV12-3 or TRBV12-4 combines with J gene TRBJ2-7, with D perhaps matching TRBD1 (5 bases). The V and J ends lost 2 bases and 6 bases respectively, with 17 bases between them. This CDR3 has 15 amino acids. CDR3 protein: CASSLRSGLHGEQYF. In DNA, the CDR3 is TGTGCCAGCAGTTTACGGTCAGGGTTACATGGCGAGCAGTACTTC.

This clonotype was picked up a small number of times. The CDR3 loop reads CASGLAGGSTGELFF. The CDR3 DNA is TGCGCCAGCGGCTTAGCGGGGGGGAGTACCGGGGAGCTGTTTTTT. The chain couples TRBV4-1 to TRBJ2-2; 11 bases agree with TRBD2. Germline V gives CDR1 MGHRA, CDR2 YSYEKL. The CDR3 runs 15 residues. V was clipped by 8 bases and J by 5 bases; unmatched bases: 7.

This clonotype was observed at least ten times. This rearrangement joins TRBV16 to TRBJ1-1; no reliable D call. V was cut by 2 bases and J by 11 bases, with 15 bases left in between. Germline V gives CDR1 KGHSY, CDR2 FQNENV. The CDR3 is made up of 13 amino acids. CDR3: CASSQASGLGAFF. The CDR3 region has the DNA TGTGCCAGCAGCCAAGCTTCGGGGTTAGGGGCTTTCTTT. The variable domain in full, completed from reference TRBV16 and TRBJ1-1, reads GEEVAQTPKHLVRGEGQKAKLYCAPIKGHSYVFWYQQVLKNEFKFLISFQNENVFDETGMPKERFSAKCLPNSPCSLEIQATKLEDSAVYFCASSQASGLGAFFGQGTRLTVV.

The chain couples TRBV5-1 to TRBJ2-2; D call uncertain. Germline V CDR1 and CDR2: SGHRS, YFSETQ. V gave up 7 bases and J gave up 1 base, with 11 bases separating them. There are 14 residues in the CDR3. CDR3 sequence: CASRFFMNTGELFF. The CDR3 nucleotides read TGCGCCAGCCGGTTTTTCATGAACACCGGGGAGCTGTTTTTT.

The chain links TRBV5-5 to TRBJ1-2; 10 nucleotides match TRBD1. The CDR3 is made up of 14 amino acids. Trimming cost V 5 bases and J 8 bases; bases outside gene matches: 9. CDR1 is SGHKS, CDR2 YYEKEE, per germline (reference sequence). This chain's CDR3 is CASRIPGQGTGYTF. The CDR3 DNA follows: TGTGCCAGCAGAATACCGGGACAGGGGACGGGCTACACCTTC.

In its sample, this clonotype was seen many times. The V and J genes are TRBV7-6 and TRBJ2-1; D unclear. Germline CDR1 and CDR2: SGHVS and FNYEAQ. Deletions cut 5 bases from V and 7 bases from J, with 18 bases between. The CDR3 has 15 amino acids. CDR3 in amino acids: CASSPRYGVLNEQFF. CDR3 bases: TGTGCCAGCAGCCCCCGGTATGGGGTACTTAATGAGCAGTTCTTC.

This clonotype was seen a handful of times. The chain couples TRBV12-3 or TRBV12-4 to TRBJ2-1; 14 bases line up with TRBD2. This CDR3 has 16 amino acids. V lost 5 bases, J lost 7 bases, and 7 bases stayed unmatched. The CDR3, as DNA: TGTGCCAGCAGTGAGCGACTAGCGGGGGGGCCTAATGAGCAGTTCTTC. Translating gives CASSERLAGGPNEQFF.

The chain links TRBV4-1 to TRBJ2-3; D uncertain. Trimming stripped 2 bases from V and 2 bases from J, with 14 bases between. The germline CDR1 and CDR2 sequences are MGHRA and YSYEKL. CDR3 length: 16 residues. CDR3 protein: CASSQQDLPSTDTQYF. CDR3 nucleotides: TGCGCCAGCAGCCAACAGGACCTCCCCTCCACAGATACGCAGTATTTT.